The following is a T cell receptor beta chain sequence with its context. Its antigen remains undetermined. Base qualities are not provided; no much larger clone lies one nucleotide away. Relative to germline, V is missing 6 bases and J is missing 5 bases, with 11 bases of the junction outside any gene match. The CDR3 runs 15 amino acids, cysteine and phenylalanine included. Only the CDR3 portion is preserved as DNA: 45 bases, with reading frame beginning at the first base. In this study, sorted CD4+ and CD8+ T cells from the blood of healthy subjects and of severe aplastic anemia patients had their TCR repertoires deep-sequenced. Ficoll-Paque density gradient centrifugation was used to isolate peripheral blood mononuclear cells. Before DNA was extracted, CD4+ and CD8+ T cells were sorted using either FACS or magnetic beads. The data were obtained in a study of CD8+CD57+ T cells in acquired aplastic anemia (dated by TCRdb to 2016 to 2018). For the wider study: DNA extracted from sorted CD4+ and CD8+ cells had a mean of approximately 3 ug, with a range of about 0.18 to 27.4 ug. An average of approximately 10 million reads for CD4+ cells and under 12 million reads for CD8+ cells was obtained from healthy donor samples.

Genomic DNA served as template for TCR beta VDJ combination and CDR3 sequence profiling. An Illumina HiSeq 2000 was used for TCR repertoire sequencing. The authors' pipeline ran thus. TRBV/TRBJ rearrangement plots, CDR3 size and DJ length profiles, and Simpson's diversity index were used to evaluate the repertoires. The immunodominant clone was defined as the most abundant DNA sequence in deep sequencing data. CDR3 amino acid sequences were checked for sharing between subjects and were compared against published repertoires and the VDJdb database. Using fastp trimming at Q25 and MiXCR clonotype assembly, TCRdb reanalyzed the public sequencing data and kept in-frame beta chains. Rows are unified per CDR3 protein, each entry keeping the most common DNA and genes. These V and J calls rely on TCRdb rather than the paper's analysis. The sample has about 210,000 distinct CDR3 sequences on record, under 65% of them singletons. Approximately 32% of the sample rests with the top ten.

Overall results and qualifications from the work: Between patients and healthy controls, no significant difference in CD8+ Simpson's diversity was found (P=0.060). Twenty-nine CD8+ CDR3 sequences were found to be shared between patients and controls, but these sequences appeared to be highly expressed in patients and within the immunodominant clones of the patients.

The rearrangement joined TRBV12-3 or TRBV12-4 to TRBJ2-5; 8 bases in the middle match TRBD2. The receptor comes from a human donor in good health. The source material was sorted CD4+, CD8+, or CD8+CD57+ T cells (not recorded which) from PBMCs. The DNA sequence follows: TGTGCCAGCAGCCCCGGGGGGGCCTGGGTGGAGACCCAGTACTTC. Its translation is CASSPGGAWVETQYF.